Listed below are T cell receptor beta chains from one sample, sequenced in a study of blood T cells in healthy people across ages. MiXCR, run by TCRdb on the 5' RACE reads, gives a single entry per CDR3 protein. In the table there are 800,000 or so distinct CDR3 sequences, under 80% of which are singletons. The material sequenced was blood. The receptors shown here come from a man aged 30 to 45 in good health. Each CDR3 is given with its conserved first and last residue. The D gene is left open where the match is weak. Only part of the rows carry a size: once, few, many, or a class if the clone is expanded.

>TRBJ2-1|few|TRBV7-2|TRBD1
CASSTGQAKEQFF
TGTGCCAGCAGCACCGGACAGGCCAAAGAGCAGTTCTTC
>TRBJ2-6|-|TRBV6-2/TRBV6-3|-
CASSSPPGRAAGTNVLTF
TGTGCCAGCAGTTCGCCGCCGGGCCGCGCCGCTGGGACCAACGTCCTGACTTTC
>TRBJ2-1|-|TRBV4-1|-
CASSQYDTGRYNEQFF
TGCGCCAGCAGCCAATATGACACCGGACGTTACAATGAGCAGTTCTTC
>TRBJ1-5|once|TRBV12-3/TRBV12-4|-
CASRQQGLGPQHF
TGTGCCAGCAGACAACAGGGATTAGGGCCCCAGCATTTT
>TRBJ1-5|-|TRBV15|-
CATSRDRRLNQPQHF
TGTGCCACCAGCAGAGATCGCAGGTTAAATCAGCCCCAGCATTTT
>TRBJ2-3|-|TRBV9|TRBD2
CASSVAVQTSGATDTQYF
TGTGCCAGCAGCGTAGCCGTCCAAACTAGCGGGGCCACAGATACGCAGTATTTT
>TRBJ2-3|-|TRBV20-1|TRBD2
CSASSGAGAFIDTQYF
TGCAGTGCTAGCTCGGGAGCGGGGGCCTTCATAGATACGCAGTATTTT
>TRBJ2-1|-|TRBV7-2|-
CASSLMALDNEQFF
TGTGCCAGCAGCTTAATGGCGCTAGACAATGAGCAGTTCTTC
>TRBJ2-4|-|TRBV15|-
CATSRLDGAAKNIQYF
TGTGCCACCAGCAGGCTGGACGGCGCTGCCAAAAACATTCAGTACTTC
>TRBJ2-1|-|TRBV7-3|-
CASSFMTRADNEQFF
TGTGCCAGCAGCTTCATGACTAGGGCGGACAATGAGCAGTTCTTC
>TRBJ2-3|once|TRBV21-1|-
CVSSTILAGAPADTQYF
TGTGTCAGCAGCACTATACTAGCGGGGGCCCCCGCAGATACGCAGTATTTT
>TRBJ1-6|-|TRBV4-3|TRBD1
CASSQDVAGGNSPLHF
TGCGCCAGCAGCCAAGATGTGGCAGGGGGGAATTCACCCCTCCACTTT
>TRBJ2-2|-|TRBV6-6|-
CASSSRASRATGELFF
TGTGCCAGCAGTTCCCGGGCCTCCCGGGCCACCGGGGAGCTGTTTTTT
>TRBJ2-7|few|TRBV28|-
CASSYRDRSYEQYF
TGTGCCAGCAGTTATCGCGACAGGTCCTACGAGCAGTACTTC
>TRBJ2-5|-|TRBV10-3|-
CAISGNSKETQYF
TGTGCCATCAGTGGAAACAGCAAAGAGACCCAGTACTTC
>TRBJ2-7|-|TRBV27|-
CASRGGIEQYF
TGTGCCAGCAGAGGAGGGATCGAGCAGTACTTC
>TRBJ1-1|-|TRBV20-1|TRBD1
CSARDIKQGRPTEAFF
TGCAGTGCTAGAGATATTAAACAGGGGCGGCCCACTGAAGCTTTCTTT
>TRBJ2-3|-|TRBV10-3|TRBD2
CAISGSLGGWADTQYF
TGTGCCATCAGTGGATCTTTGGGGGGGTGGGCAGATACGCAGTATTTT
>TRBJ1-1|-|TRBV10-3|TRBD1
CAISESTGANTEAFF
TGTGCCATCAGTGAGTCGACAGGGGCGAACACTGAAGCTTTCTTT
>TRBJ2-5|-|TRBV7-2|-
CASSLDVNQETQYF
TGTGCCAGCAGCTTAGATGTTAACCAAGAGACCCAGTACTTC
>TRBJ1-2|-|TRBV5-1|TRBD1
CASSLVGTGSTIGYTF
TGCGCCAGCAGCTTGGTCGGGACAGGGTCTACAATTGGCTACACCTTC
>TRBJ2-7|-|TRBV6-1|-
CASSERQVPSSYEQYF
TGTGCCAGCAGTGAACGGCAGGTTCCTAGCTCCTACGAGCAGTACTTC
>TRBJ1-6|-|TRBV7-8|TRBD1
CASSTRQGGTYNSPLHF
TGTGCCAGCAGCACCCGACAGGGGGGTACCTATAATTCACCCCTCCACTTT
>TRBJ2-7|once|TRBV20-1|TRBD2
CSADTSGGPSRSYEQYF
TGCAGTGCAGATACTAGCGGGGGGCCGAGTAGGTCCTACGAGCAGTACTTC
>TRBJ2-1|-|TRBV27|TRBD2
CASSLYWRGGTGGYNEQFF
TGTGCCAGCAGTTTATATTGGCGGGGGGGCACCGGGGGTTACAATGAGCAGTTCTTC
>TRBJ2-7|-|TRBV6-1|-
CASSEYVLSYEQYF
TGTGCCAGCAGTGAATACGTCCTCTCCTACGAGCAGTACTTC
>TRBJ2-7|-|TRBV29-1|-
CSVEETGALHEQYF
TGCAGCGTTGAAGAGACAGGCGCGCTCCACGAGCAGTACTTC
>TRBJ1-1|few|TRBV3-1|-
CASSQDPTGIYEAFF
TGTGCCAGCAGCCAAGATCCTACAGGCATTTATGAAGCTTTCTTT
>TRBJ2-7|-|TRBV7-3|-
CASSPSAGTTLDEQYF
TGTGCCAGCAGCCCGTCCGCAGGTACGACTCTGGACGAGCAGTACTTC